This passage covers 20 T cell receptor beta chains from one sample sequenced in a study of blood T cell repertoires in COVID-19 (dated by TCRdb to the early 2020s). Libraries were built with the immunoSEQ multiplex PCR assay. TCRdb re-hosts the immuneACCESS table, in-frame sequences only. Its copies lack some clones; in the studies checked, an unresolved V gene accounts for under half of them, and the cause for the rest is not known. This sample holds 200,000 to 250,000 clones; approximately 88% were observed only once. The leading ten clones occupy around 3.7% of the sample. The sample taken for sequencing was PBMCs or T cells enriched from blood (not recorded which). Receptor source: a woman between 25 and 40 years old who had been exposed to COVID-19.

This clone has only one observation. The chain couples TRBV4-1 to TRBJ2-1; 9 bases are a match to TRBD2. This CDR3 is 17 amino acids long. The germline CDR1 and CDR2 sequences are MGHRA and YSYEKL. V lost 1 base to trimming and J lost 5 bases; unmatched junction nucleotides: 9. This CDR3 is CASSQGRLREGHNEQFF. DNA for the CDR3: TGCGCCAGCAGCCAAGGGAGGTTGCGGGAGGGCCACAATGAGCAGTTCTTC.

The CDR3 region is CASKAGGDTQYF. The DNA of the CDR3 is TGTGCCAGCAAGGCGGGTGGAGATACGCAGTATTTT. The rearrangement links TRBV2 to TRBJ2-3; the D gene is possibly TRBD2 (5 bases). Deletions cut 7 bases from V and 5 bases from J, with 10 bases between. Germline V gives CDR1 SNHLY, CDR2 FYNNEI. CDR3 length: 12 amino acids.

V and J are TRBV9 and TRBJ1-4, with D maybe TRBD1 (5 bases). The CDR3 has 15 amino acids. Germline V gene data show CDR1 as SGDLS and CDR2 as YYNGEE. V shed 0 bases and J shed 3 bases, with 9 bases lying between them. The DNA for the CDR3 is TGTGCCAGCAGCGTAGCAGGGAAGCCTAATGAAAAACTGTTTTTT. Translation gives CASSVAGKPNEKLFF.

J is TRBJ2-2 and V is TRBV10-1; 10 nucleotides line up with TRBD2. Unmatched junction bases numbered 0, after V lost 2 bases and J lost 0 bases. The CDR3 is 16 residues long. The germline V gene has CDR1 WNHNN and CDR2 SYGVQD (reference sequence). CDR3 in DNA: TGCGCCAGCAGTGAGACTAGCGGGGCGAACACCGGGGAGCTGTTTTTT. Amino acid sequence: CASSETSGANTGELFF.

This sequence joins TRBV18 and TRBJ1-1, with a tentative D call TRBD1 (5 bases). The germline CDR1 and CDR2 sequences are KGHSH and LQKENI. Deletions cut 1 base from V and 0 bases from J, with 6 bases between. This CDR3 has 14 amino acids. DNA of the CDR3: TGTGCCAGCTCACCACGACAGTTGAACACTGAAGCTTTCTTT. It encodes CASSPRQLNTEAFF.

J is TRBJ2-7 and V is TRBV27; 8 nucleotides match TRBD2. The germline V gene encodes CDR1 MNHEY and CDR2 SMNVEV (reference sequence). The CDR3 runs to 14 residues. Trimming took 11 bases from V and 2 from J; bases not matched to a gene: 11. The CDR3 DNA reads TGTGCCCCCCTTCGTGGTAGCGGGACCTACGAGCAGTACTTC. Protein: CAPLRGSGTYEQYF.

The chain uses TRBV19 and TRBJ1-6; no clear D gene. CDR1 and CDR2 (germline): LNHDA, SQIVND (reference sequence). V lost 5 bases and J 8 bases, leaving 16 bases between the germline ends. This CDR3 comprises 15 residues. The CDR3 nucleotides read TGTGCCAGTAGTCCGTTGGTTCCGCCGGATTCACCCCTCCACTTT. This encodes CASSPLVPPDSPLHF.

The CDR3 DNA sequence: TGCGCCAGCAGCCCAGGGTCGGCCGACTATGGCTACACCTTC. It is translated as CASSPGSADYGYTF. The chain couples TRBV5-1 to TRBJ1-2; a weak D match, TRBD1 (5 bases). The CDR3 length is 14 residues. Germline-derived CDR1 and CDR2 are SGHRS and YFSETQ. Trimming pared 4 bases from V and 3 bases from J, leaving 13 bases between. Full variable domain (rest looked up from reference TRBV5-1 and TRBJ1-2): KAGVTQTPRYLIKTRGQQVTLSCSPISGHRSVSWYQQTPGQGLQFLFEYFSETQRNKGNFPGRFSGRQFSNSRSEMNVSTLELGDSALYLCASSPGSADYGYTFGSGTRLTVV.

A single count supports this clone. The chain links TRBV5-5 to TRBJ2-3; TRBD2 agrees at 7 bases. The CDR3 has 17 amino acids. V trimming: 0 bases; J trimming: 1 base; junction bases outside the gene matches: 8. Germline CDR1 is SGHKS and CDR2 is YYEKEE (reference sequence). The CDR3 nucleotides read TGTGCCAGCAGCTTGGTGCGGCGCGGGAGTGGCACAGATACGCAGTATTTT. It translates to CASSLVRRGSGTDTQYF.

CDR3: CARSLRTGEQEKLFF. In nucleotides, the CDR3 is TGTGCCAGAAGCTTGAGGACAGGGGAACAGGAAAAACTGTTTTTT. This chain uses TRBV5-3 with TRBJ1-4, with 9 bases that match TRBD1. TRBV5-3 is recorded as an ORF, its role being uncertain. The CDR3 spans 15 residues. V lost 1 base and J lost 8; bases outside the gene matches: 6.

The gene calls are TRBV9 and TRBJ2-5; 10 positions agree with TRBD2. Germline assignment: CDR1 SGDLS and CDR2 YYNGEE. The ends lost 3 bases at V and 7 bases at J; junction bases unmatched: 9. The CDR3 has 15 amino acids. CDR3 protein: CASSGGGLAYGTQYF. For the CDR3, the DNA is TGTGCCAGCAGCGGAGGGGGACTAGCGTACGGGACCCAGTACTTC.

The V gene is TRBV5-1, the J gene TRBJ1-2, with 12 positions matching TRBD1. The ends lost 3 bases at V and 8 bases at J; junction bases unmatched: 11. The CDR3 is 16 residues long. CDR1 and CDR2 from the germline V gene are SGHRS and YFSETQ. The CDR3 DNA reads TGCGCCAGCAGCTCGCTTCCGGGACAGGGGGCGGAGGGCTACACCTTC. Its translation is CASSSLPGQGAEGYTF.

The chain carries TRBV11-2 and TRBJ2-3; D gene unclear. CDR1 SGHAT and CDR2 FQNNGV come from the germline V gene. V was pared by 3 bases and J by 6 bases, with 7 bases between. The CDR3 has 12 residues. CDR3: CASSFGGDTQYF. The CDR3 DNA sequence: TGTGCCAGCAGCTTTGGTGGCGATACGCAGTATTTT.

The chain joins TRBV10-1 to TRBJ2-3; maybe TRBD2 (6 bases). The V and J ends lost 3 bases and 5 bases respectively, with 15 bases between them. Germline V CDR1 and CDR2: WNHNN, SYGVQD (reference sequence). This CDR3 region has 15 residues. CDR3 in DNA: TGCGCCAGCAGTGATTTACTGGGTAGCGGAGATACGCAGTATTTT. Protein: CASSDLLGSGDTQYF.

Here the CDR3 DNA reads TGTGCCAGCAGCCCAATGGGGACGGGACTACTCTACAATGAGCAGTTCTTC. Translating it yields CASSPMGTGLLYNEQFF. The chain uses TRBV6-2 or TRBV6-3 and TRBJ2-1, with 7 bases that match TRBD2. Per germline, CDR1 MNHEY and CDR2 SVGEGT. With V trimmed by 6 bases and J by 3 bases, 14 bases remained unmatched. The CDR3 loop spans 17 amino acids.

With respect to this clone: The germline gene is not matched at one end of the junction; a read error may be the cause. The rearrangement links TRBV7-7 to TRBJ2-3; TRBD1 matches 9 bases. The CDR3 totals 16 residues. Germline-derived CDR1 and CDR2 are SSHAT and FNYEAQ (reference sequence). The CDR3 region has the DNA TGTGCTAGCAGCCTAGATGGGACAGGGAACACAGATACGCAGTATTTT. Translation: CASSLDGTGNTDTQYF.

The chain's CDR3 is CASSLALGQGSLETQYF. CDR3 DNA: TGTGCCAGCAGCTTAGCCCTAGGACAGGGTTCATTAGAGACCCAGTACTTC. This rearrangement joins TRBV11-2 to TRBJ2-5, with TRBD1 matching 8 bases. The length of the CDR3 is 17 residues. Per germline, CDR1 SGHAT and CDR2 FQNNGV. Germline trimming cut 1 base from V and 4 bases from J; bases unmatched to any gene: 11.

The genes are TRBV27 and TRBJ2-7; D remains ambiguous. Per germline, CDR1 MNHEY and CDR2 SMNVEV (reference sequence). CDR3 length equals 14 residues. Trimming took off 3 bases at V and 2 bases at J, with 11 bases between the two ends. The DNA for the CDR3 is TGTGCCAGCAGTTTTAGGCAGGCCGCCTACGAGCAGTACTTC. The encoded protein is CASSFRQAAYEQYF.

The rearrangement uses TRBV9 and TRBJ2-1, with 13 nucleotides matching TRBD2. Looked up from germline, CDR1 is SGDLS and CDR2 is YYNGEE. The CDR3 is 16 amino acids. V was pared by 5 bases and J by 1 base, with 3 bases of the junction left unmatched. CDR3 nucleotide sequence: TGTGCCAGCAGTTGGGGACTAGCGGGATCCTACAATGAGCAGTTCTTC. Translated, it gives CASSWGLAGSYNEQFF. Full variable domain (missing parts from reference TRBV9 and TRBJ2-1): DSGVTQTPKHLITATGQRVTLRCSPRSGDLSVYWYQQSLDQGLQFLIQYYNGEERAKGNILERFSAQQFPDLHSELNLSSLELGDSALYFCASSWGLAGSYNEQFFGPGTRLTVL.

Only one count was recorded for this clone. The gene calls are TRBV19 and TRBJ1-5, with D possibly TRBD1 on 5 matching bases. This CDR3 is 16 amino acids long. V was cut by 4 bases and J by 0 bases, with 13 bases left in between. CDR1 and CDR2 from the germline V gene are LNHDA and SQIVND (reference sequence). The CDR3: CASSTTKGSSNQPQHF. The CDR3 coding sequence is TGTGCCAGTAGTACCACTAAGGGGTCTAGCAATCAGCCCCAGCATTTT.